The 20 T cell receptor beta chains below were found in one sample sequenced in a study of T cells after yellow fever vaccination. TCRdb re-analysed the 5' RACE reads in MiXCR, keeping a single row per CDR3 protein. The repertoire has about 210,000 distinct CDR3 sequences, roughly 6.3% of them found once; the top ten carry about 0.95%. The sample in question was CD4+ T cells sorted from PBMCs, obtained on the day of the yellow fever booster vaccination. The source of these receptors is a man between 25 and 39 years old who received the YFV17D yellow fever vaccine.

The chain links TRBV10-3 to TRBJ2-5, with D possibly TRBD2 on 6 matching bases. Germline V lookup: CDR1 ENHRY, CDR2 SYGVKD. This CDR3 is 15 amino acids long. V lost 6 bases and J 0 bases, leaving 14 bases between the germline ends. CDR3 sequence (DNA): TGTGCCATCAGGGAGGACCGGGGGAACCAAGAGACCCAGTACTTC. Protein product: CAIREDRGNQETQYF.

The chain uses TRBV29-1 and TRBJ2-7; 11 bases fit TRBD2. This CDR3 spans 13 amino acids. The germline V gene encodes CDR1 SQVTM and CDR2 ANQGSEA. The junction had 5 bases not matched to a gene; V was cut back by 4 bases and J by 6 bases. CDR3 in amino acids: CSVGIAGGGEQYF. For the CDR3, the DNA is TGCAGCGTTGGGATAGCGGGAGGGGGCGAGCAGTACTTC.

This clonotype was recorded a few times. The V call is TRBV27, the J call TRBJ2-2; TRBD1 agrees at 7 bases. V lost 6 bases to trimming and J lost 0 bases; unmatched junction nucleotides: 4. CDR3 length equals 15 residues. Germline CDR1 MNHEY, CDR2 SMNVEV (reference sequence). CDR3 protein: CASSKQGTNTGELFF. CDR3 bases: TGTGCCAGCAGCAAACAGGGGACGAACACCGGGGAGCTGTTTTTT.

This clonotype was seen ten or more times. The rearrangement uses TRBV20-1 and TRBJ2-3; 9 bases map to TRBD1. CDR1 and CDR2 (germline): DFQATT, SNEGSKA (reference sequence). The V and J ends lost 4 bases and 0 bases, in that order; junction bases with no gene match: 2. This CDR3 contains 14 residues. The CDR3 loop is CSATGQGSTDTQYF. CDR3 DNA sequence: TGCAGTGCTACCGGACAGGGGAGCACAGATACGCAGTATTTT.

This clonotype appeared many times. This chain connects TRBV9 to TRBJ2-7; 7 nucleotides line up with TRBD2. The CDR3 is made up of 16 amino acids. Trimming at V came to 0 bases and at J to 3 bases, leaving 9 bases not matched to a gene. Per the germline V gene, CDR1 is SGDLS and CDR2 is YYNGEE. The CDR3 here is CASSVGGGSGFYEQYF. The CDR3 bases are TGTGCCAGCAGCGTAGGTGGCGGGAGTGGGTTCTACGAGCAGTACTTC.

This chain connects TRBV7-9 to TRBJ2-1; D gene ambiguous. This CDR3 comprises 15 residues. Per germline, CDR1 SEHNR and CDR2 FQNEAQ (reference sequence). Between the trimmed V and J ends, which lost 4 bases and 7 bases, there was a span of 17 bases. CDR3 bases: TGTGCCAGCAGCTACATGACTTACGGGCTGAATGAGCAGTTCTTC. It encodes CASSYMTYGLNEQFF.

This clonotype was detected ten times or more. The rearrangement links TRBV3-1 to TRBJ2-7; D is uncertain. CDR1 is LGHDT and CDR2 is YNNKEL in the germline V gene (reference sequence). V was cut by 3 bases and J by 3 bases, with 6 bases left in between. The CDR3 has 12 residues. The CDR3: CASSQAFYEQYF. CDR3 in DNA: TGTGCCAGCAGCCAGGCTTTCTACGAGCAGTACTTC.

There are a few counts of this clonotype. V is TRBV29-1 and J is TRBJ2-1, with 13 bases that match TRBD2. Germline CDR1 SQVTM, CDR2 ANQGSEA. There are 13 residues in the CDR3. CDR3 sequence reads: CNGGLAGWDEQFF. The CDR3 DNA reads TGCAACGGGGGACTAGCGGGATGGGATGAGCAGTTCTTC.

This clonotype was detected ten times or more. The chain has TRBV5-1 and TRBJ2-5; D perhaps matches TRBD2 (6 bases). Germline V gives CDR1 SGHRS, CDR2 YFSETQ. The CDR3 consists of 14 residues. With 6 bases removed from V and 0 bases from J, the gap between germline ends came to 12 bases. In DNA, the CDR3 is TGCGCCAGCATGGGGGGACTGTACCAAGAGACCCAGTACTTC. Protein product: CASMGGLYQETQYF.

DNA of the CDR3: TGTGCCAGCAGTTTAGGTGCGCGGGCTCCAAAGCAGTACTTC. This encodes CASSLGARAPKQYF. This chain connects TRBV12-3 or TRBV12-4 to TRBJ2-7; D may be TRBD2 (5 bases). The CDR3 covers 14 residues. V lost 1 base to trimming and J lost 8 bases, with 15 bases between them.

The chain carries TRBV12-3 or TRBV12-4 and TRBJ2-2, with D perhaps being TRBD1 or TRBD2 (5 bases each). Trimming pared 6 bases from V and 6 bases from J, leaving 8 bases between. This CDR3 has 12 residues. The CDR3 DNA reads TGTGCCAGCAGGGGGGTTGCCGGGGAGCTGTTTTTT. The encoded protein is CASRGVAGELFF.

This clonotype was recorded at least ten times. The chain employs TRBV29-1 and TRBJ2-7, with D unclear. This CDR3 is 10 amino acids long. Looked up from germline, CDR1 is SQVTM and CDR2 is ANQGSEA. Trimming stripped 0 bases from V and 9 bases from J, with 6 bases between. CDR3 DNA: TGCAGCGTTGAAGACGGGCCGCAGTACTTC. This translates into CSVEDGPQYF.

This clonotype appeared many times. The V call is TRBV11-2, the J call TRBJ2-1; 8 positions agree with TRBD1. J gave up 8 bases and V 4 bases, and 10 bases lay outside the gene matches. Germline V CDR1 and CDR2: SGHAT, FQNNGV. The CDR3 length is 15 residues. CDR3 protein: CASSYHRGESYEQFF. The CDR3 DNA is TGTGCCAGCAGCTACCACAGGGGGGAGTCGTATGAGCAGTTCTTC.

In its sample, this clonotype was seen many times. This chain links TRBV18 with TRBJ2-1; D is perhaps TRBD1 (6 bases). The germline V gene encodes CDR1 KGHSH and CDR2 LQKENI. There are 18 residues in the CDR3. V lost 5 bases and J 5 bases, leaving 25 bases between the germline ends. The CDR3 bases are TGTGCCAGCTCATCCCGGGGTCCAGGGGTAGTTCGCGACAATGAGCAGTTCTTC. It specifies CASSSRGPGVVRDNEQFF.

The CDR3 nucleotides are TGTGCCACTACAGGGAATAATTCACCCCTCCACTTT. It specifies CATTGNNSPLHF. The V gene is TRBV6-5, the J gene TRBJ1-6, with a possible D match to TRBD1 (6 bases). The germline gives CDR1 MNHEY, CDR2 SVGAGI. Trimming shortened V by 10 bases and J by 5 bases, and 9 bases separated the two germline ends. The CDR3 length is 12 residues.

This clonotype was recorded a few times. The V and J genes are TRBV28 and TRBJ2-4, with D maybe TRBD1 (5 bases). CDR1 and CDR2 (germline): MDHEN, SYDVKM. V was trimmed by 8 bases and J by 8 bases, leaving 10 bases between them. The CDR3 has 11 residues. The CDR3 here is CASGVGHIQYF. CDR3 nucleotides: TGTGCCAGCGGGGTGGGGCACATTCAGTACTTC.

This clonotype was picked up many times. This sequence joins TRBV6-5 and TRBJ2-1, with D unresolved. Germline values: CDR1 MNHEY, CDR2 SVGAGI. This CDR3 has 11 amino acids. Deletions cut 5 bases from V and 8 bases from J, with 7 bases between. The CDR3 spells CASSHGYEQFF. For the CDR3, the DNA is TGTGCCAGCAGTCATGGGTATGAGCAGTTCTTC.

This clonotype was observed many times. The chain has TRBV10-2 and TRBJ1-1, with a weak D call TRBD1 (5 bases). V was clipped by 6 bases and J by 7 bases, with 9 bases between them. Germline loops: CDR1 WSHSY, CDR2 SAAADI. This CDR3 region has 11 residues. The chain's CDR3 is CASRQDIEAFF. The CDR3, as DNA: TGCGCCAGCAGACAGGATATTGAAGCTTTCTTT.

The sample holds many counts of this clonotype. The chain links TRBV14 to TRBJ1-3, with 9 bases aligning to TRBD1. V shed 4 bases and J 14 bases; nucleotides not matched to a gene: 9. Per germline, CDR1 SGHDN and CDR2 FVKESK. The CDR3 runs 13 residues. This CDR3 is CASSPGTGFGVYF. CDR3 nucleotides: TGTGCCAGCAGCCCCGGGACAGGGTTCGGGGTATATTTT.

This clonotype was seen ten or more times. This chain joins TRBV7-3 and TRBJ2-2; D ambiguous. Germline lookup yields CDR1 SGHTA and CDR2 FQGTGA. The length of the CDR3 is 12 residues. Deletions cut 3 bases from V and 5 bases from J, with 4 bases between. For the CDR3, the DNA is TGTGCCAGCAGCTTCGAGACCGGGGAGCTGTTTTTT. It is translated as CASSFETGELFF.